This TCR beta chain emerged from a study of shared T cell receptors in the human thymus. V lost 3 bases and J lost 5; bases outside the gene matches: 4. CDR3 length: 15 residues. Germline CDR1 reads MDHEN; CDR2 reads SYDVKM. Clones were read by immunoSEQ multiplex PCR, and TCRdb kept only the in-frame ones, dropping some. This table holds 600,000 or so clones, more than 75% found once. These data were likewise used in another study, on human thymus T cells. From that report: Donors were healthy Finnish infants having corrective surgery for congenital heart defects. Resections from corrective heart surgery provided thymus tissue. It looked as if thymic and blood repertoires used V and J genes in a biased way. Unrelated people showed highly overlapping thymic repertoires, related research reported.

This sequence originates from a boy in the first two years of life with a congenital heart defect. Sequences were obtained from thymocytes. The chain carries TRBV28 and TRBJ2-7; TRBD2 matches 13 bases. The CDR3 region is CASSFGTSGTHEQYF. The CDR3 region has the DNA TGTGCCAGCAGTTTCGGGACTAGCGGGACCCACGAGCAGTACTTC.